The source of this T cell receptor (beta chain) is a study of blood T cells in healthy people across ages. The authors ran a second PCR of about 6 to 12 cycles using a sample-barcoded 5' primer and a J-beta primer mix. Each cDNA molecule was tagged by a template-switch adaptor with 12 random nucleotides. The yield of each sample was at least 2.5 million CDR3-containing paired-end reads. TCRdb reanalysed the 5' RACE reads using MiXCR and keeps one entry per CDR3 protein. This sample yields 780,000 or so distinct CDR3 sequences, of which less than 70% are seen a single time; about 42% belongs to the top ten. Those donating, healthy Caucasian individuals from Russia, were aged about 6 to 95. A minimum of 6.5 million PBMCs was isolated per sample. V shed 3 bases, J shed 0 bases, and the junction held 6 bases outside the gene matches. The germline V gene encodes CDR1 SGHKS and CDR2 YYEKEE (reference sequence). The CDR3 runs to 15 residues.

The sample was blood. This TCR derives from a man older than 75 in good health. V usage is TRBV5-5 and J usage is TRBJ2-7, with 7 bases lining up with TRBD1. CDR3 coding DNA: TGTGCCAGCAGCTCATTAGGGGACAGCTCCTACGAGCAGTACTTC. Protein sequence: CASSSLGDSSYEQYF.